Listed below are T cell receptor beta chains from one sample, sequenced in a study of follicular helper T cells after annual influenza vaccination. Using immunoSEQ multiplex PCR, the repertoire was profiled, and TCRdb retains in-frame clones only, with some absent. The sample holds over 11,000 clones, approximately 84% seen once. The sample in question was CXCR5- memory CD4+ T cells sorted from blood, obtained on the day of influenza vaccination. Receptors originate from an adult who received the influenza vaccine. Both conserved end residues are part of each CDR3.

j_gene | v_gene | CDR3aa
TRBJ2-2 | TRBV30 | CAWSGGDTGELFF
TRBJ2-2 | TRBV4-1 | CASSQVAGAIAGELFF
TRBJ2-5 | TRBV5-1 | CASSLSWGEETQYF
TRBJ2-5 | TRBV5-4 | CASSLLLAGTQETQYF
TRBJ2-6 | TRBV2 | CASISQGVRANVLTF
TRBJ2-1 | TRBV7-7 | CASSHGTGGHNEQFF
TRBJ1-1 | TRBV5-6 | CASSLVYEVLAFF
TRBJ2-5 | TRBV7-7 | CASSPAGGRWETQYF
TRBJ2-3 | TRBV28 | CASSEAGTQGDTQYF
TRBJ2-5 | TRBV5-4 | CASTRMGVRQETQYF
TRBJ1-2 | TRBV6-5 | CASSHGTGIEGYTF
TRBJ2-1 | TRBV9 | CASSARGAEYDEQFF